This T cell receptor beta chain was obtained from a study of blood T cell repertoires in COVID-19. Study-level information: Samples taken during acute and convalescent COVID-19 were collected in the United States, Italy and Spain. Sample material is recorded as cDNA or gDNA derived from T cells, B-cell-depleted T cells, or PBMCs.

Original handling: Amplification from reference gene primers served as the basis for estimated nucleated cell counts. Data came from immunoSEQ multiplex PCR; TCRdb stores just in-frame clones and leaves some out. V and J calls and clone size come straight from that table; D and trimming were deduced from the DNA. The sample carries about 220,000 clones, roughly 80% recorded once. The CDR3 runs to 14 residues. Germline CDR1 is SGHTS and CDR2 is YDEGEE. The V end lost 4 bases, the J end lost 3 bases, and 13 bases lay between the germline ends. The sample consisted of peripheral blood. The sequence was obtained from a woman in her fifties or sixties who had recovered from COVID-19. This rearrangement joins TRBV5-8 to TRBJ1-2; no definite D call. CDR3 in DNA: TGTGCCAGCAGCCAAAAACTGAGAGACTATGGCTACACCTTC. Protein: CASSQKLRDYGYTF.